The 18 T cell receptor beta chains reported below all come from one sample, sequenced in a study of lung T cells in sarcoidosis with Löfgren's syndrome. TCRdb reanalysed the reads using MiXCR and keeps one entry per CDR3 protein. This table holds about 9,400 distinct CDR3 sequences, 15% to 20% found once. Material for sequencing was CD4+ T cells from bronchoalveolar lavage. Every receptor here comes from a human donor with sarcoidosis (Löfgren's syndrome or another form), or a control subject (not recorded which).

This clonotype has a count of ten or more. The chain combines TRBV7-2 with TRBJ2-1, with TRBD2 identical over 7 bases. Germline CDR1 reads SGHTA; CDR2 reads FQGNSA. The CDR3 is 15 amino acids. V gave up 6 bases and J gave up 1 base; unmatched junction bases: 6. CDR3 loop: CASRNDGGSYNEQFF. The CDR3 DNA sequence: TGTGCCAGCAGAAATGACGGGGGGTCCTACAATGAGCAGTTCTTC.

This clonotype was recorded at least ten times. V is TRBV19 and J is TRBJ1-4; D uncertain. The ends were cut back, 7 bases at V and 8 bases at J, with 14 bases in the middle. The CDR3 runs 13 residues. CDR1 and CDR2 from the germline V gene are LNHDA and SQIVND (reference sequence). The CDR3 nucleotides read TGTGCCAGTATCCGGCTTGGAACGGAAAAACTGTTTTTT. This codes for CASIRLGTEKLFF.

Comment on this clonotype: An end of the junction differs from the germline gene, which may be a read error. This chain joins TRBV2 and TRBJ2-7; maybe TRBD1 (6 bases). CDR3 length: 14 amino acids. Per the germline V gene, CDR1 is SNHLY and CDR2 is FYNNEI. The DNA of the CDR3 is TGTGCCTGCAGTCTAGGGACAATAGCCTACGAGCAGTACTTC. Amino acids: CACSLGTIAYEQYF.

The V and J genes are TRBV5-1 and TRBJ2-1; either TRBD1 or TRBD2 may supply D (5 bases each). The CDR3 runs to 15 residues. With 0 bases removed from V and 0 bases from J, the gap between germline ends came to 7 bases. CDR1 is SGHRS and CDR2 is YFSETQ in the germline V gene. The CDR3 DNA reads TGCGCCAGCAGCTTGGGGGGGAACTCCTACAATGAGCAGTTCTTC. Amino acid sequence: CASSLGGNSYNEQFF.

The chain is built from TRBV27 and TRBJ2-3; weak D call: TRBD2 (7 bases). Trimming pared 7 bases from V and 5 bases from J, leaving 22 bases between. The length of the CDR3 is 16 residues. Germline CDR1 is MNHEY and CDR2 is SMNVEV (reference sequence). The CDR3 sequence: CASKMGAGGGEDTQYF. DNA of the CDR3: TGTGCCAGCAAAATGGGGGCAGGAGGGGGGGAAGATACGCAGTATTTT.

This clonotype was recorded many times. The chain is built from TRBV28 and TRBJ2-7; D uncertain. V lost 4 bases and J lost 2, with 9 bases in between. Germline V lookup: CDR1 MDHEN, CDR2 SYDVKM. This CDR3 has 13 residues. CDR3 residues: CASSWRNTYEQYF. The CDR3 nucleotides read TGTGCCAGCAGTTGGCGGAATACCTACGAGCAGTACTTC.

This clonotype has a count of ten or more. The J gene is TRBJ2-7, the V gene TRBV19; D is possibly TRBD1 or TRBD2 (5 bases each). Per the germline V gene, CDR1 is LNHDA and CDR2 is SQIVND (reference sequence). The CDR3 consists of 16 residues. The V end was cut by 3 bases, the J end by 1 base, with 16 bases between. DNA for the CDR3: TGTGCCAGTAGTATGTCTGTTGGGGGAAGTTCCTACGAGCAGTACTTC. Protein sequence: CASSMSVGGSSYEQYF.

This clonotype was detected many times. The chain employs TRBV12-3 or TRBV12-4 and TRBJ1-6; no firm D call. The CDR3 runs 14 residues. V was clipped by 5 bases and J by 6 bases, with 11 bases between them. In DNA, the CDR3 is TGTGCCAGCAGTCCGAGGTCCCGTAATTCACCCCTCCACTTT. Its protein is CASSPRSRNSPLHF.

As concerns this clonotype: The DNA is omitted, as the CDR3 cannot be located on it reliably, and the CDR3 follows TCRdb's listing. The CDR3 loop reads CAISQSVGAGNTIYF. J is TRBJ1-3 and V is TRBV10-3; the listed D gene, TRBD1, was not tested against the DNA. The CDR3 has 15 amino acids, counting both end residues. Germline CDR1 is ENHRY and CDR2 is SYGVKD.

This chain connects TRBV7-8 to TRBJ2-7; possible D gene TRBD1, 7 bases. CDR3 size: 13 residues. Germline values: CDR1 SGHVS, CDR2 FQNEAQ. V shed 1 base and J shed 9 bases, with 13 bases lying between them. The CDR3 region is CASSLGWQGGQYF. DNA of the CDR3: TGTGCCAGCAGCTTAGGGTGGCAGGGGGGGCAGTACTTC.

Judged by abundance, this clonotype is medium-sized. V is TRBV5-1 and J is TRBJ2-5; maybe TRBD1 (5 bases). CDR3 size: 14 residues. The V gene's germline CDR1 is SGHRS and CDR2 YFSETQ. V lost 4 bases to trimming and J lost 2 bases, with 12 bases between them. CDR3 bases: TGCGCCAGCAGCCCCGGACACCGACAAGAGACCCAGTACTTC. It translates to CASSPGHRQETQYF.

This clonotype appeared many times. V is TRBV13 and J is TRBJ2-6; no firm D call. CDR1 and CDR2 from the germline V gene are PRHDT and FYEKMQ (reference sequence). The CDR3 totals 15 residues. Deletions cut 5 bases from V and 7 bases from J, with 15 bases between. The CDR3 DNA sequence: TGTGCCAGCAGCCCTGGGTTATTATTAGCCAACGTCCTGACTTTC. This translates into CASSPGLLLANVLTF.

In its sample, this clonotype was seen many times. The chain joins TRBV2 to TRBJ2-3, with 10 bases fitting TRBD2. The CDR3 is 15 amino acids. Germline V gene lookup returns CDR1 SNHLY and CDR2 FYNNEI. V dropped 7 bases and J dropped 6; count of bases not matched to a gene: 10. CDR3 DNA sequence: TGTGCCAGCAACCAAGCGGGGGGGCGGTCGGATACGCAGTATTTT. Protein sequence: CASNQAGGRSDTQYF.

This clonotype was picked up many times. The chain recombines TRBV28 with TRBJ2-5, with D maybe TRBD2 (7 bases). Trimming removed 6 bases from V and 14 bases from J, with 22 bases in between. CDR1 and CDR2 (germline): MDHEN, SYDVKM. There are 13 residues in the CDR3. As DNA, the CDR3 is TGTGCCAGCAGCCCTCAGGGGAGGGGGACCTTATACTTC. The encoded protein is CASSPQGRGTLYF.

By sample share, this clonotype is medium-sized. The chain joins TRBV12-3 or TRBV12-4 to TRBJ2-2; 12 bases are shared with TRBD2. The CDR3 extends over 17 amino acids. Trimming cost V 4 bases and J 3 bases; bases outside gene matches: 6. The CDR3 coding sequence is TGTGCCAGCAGTTCGGAGACTAGCGGGAGATACACCGGGGAGCTGTTTTTT. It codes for CASSSETSGRYTGELFF.

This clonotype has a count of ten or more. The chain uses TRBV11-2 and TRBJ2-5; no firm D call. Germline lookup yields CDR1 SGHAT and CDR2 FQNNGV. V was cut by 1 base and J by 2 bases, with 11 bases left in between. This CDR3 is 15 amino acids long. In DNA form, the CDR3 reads TGTGCCAGCAGCTTAGTGGGGTATTGGCAAGAGACCCAGTACTTC. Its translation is CASSLVGYWQETQYF. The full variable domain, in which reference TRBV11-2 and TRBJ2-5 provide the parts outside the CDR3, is EAGVAQSPRYKIIEKRQSVAFWCNPISGHATLYWYQQILGQGPKLLIQFQNNGVVDDSQLPKDRFSAERLKGVDSTLKIQPAKLEDSAVYLCASSLVGYWQETQYFGPGTRLLVL.

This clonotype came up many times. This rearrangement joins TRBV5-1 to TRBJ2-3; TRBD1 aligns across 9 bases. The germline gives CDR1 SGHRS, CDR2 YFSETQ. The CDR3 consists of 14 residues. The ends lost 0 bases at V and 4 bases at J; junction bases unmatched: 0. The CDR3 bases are TGCGCCAGCAGCTTGGGGACAGGGGCAGATACGCAGTATTTT. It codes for CASSLGTGADTQYF. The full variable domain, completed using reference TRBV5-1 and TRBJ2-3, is KAGVTQTPRYLIKTRGQQVTLSCSPISGHRSVSWYQQTPGQGLQFLFEYFSETQRNKGNFPGRFSGRQFSNSRSEMNVSTLELGDSALYLCASSLGTGADTQYFGPGTRLTVL.

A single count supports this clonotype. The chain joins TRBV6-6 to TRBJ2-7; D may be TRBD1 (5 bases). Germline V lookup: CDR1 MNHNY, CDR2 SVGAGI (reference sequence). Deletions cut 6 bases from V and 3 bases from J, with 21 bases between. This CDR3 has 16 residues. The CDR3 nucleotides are TGTGCCAGCAGCCGATTCGGAACAGGCTTGTACTACGAGCAGTACTTC. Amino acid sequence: CASSRFGTGLYYEQYF.